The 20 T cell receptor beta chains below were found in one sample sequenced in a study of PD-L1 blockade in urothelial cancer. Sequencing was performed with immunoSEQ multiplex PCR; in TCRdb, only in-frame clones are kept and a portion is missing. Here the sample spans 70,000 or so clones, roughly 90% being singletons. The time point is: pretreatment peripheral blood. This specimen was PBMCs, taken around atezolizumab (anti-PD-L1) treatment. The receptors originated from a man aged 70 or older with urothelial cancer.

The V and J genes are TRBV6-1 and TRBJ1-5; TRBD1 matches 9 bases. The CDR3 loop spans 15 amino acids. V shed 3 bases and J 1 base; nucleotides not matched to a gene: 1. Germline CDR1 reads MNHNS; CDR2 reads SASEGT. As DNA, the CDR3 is TGTGCCAGCAGTGATGGGACAGGGAGCAATCAGCCCCAGCATTTT. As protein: CASSDGTGSNQPQHF.

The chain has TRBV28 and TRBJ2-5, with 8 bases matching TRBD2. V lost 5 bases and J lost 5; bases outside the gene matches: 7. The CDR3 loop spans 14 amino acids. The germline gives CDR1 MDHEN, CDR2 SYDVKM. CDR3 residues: CASSKPGGYETQYF. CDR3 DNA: TGTGCCAGCAGTAAACCGGGAGGGTACGAGACCCAGTACTTC.

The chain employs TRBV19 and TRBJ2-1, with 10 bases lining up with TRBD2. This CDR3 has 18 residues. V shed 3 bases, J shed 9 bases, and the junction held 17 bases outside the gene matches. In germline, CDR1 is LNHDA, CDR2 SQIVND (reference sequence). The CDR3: CASSMISASGSTLPEQFF. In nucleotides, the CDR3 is TGTGCCAGTAGTATGATTTCGGCTAGCGGGAGTACACTCCCTGAGCAGTTCTTC.

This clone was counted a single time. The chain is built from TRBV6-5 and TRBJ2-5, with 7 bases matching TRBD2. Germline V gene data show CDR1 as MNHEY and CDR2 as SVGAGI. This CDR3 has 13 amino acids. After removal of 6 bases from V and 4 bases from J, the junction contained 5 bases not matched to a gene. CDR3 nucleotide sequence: TGTGCCAGCAGGAGGGAGGGGCGAGAGACCCAGTACTTC. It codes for CASRREGRETQYF.

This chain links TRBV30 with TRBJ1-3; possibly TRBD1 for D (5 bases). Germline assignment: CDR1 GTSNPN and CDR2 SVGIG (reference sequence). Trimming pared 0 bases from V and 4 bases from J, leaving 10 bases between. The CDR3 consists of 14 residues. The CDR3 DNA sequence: TGTGCCTGGAGTGTAGGGGTTCTGGGAAACACCATATATTTT. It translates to CAWSVGVLGNTIYF.

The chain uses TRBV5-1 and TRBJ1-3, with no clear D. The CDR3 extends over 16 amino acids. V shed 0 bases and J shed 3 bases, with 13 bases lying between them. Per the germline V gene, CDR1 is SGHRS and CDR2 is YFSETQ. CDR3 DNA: TGCGCCAGCAGCTTGGAGTCCGTCAGTGGTGGAAACACCATATATTTT. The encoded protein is CASSLESVSGGNTIYF.

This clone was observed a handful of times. The CDR3 loop reads CASSDMGQAYGYTF. The DNA for the CDR3 is TGTGCCAGCAGTGATATGGGACAGGCCTATGGCTACACCTTC. The chain is built from TRBV2 and TRBJ1-2, with 8 bases identical to TRBD1. V was clipped by 3 bases and J by 4 bases; unmatched bases: 4. This CDR3 has 14 residues. Germline loops: CDR1 SNHLY, CDR2 FYNNEI.

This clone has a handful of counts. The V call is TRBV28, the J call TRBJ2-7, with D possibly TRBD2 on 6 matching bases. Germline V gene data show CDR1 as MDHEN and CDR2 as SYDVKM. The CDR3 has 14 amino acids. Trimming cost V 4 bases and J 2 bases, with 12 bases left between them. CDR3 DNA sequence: TGTGCCAGCAGTTCGCCCGGGACTGCCTACGAGCAGTACTTC. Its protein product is CASSSPGTAYEQYF.

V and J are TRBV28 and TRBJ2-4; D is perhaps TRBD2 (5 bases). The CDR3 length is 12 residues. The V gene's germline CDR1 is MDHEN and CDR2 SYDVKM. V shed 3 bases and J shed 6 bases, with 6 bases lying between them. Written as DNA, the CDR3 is TGTGCCAGCAGTTTTCGGGGAAACATTCAGTACTTC. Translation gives CASSFRGNIQYF.

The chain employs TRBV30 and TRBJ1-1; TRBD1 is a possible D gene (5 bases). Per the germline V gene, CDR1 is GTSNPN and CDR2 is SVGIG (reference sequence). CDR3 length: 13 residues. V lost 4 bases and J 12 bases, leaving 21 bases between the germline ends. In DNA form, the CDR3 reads TGTGCCTGGACCACCAACGGGGGAATGGTGACTTTCTTT. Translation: CAWTTNGGMVTFF.

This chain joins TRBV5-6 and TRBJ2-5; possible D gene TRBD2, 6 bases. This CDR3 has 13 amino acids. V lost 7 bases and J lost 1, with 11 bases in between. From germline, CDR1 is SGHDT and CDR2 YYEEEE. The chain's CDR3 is CASGRDFQETQYF. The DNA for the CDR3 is TGTGCCAGCGGGCGGGACTTCCAAGAGACCCAGTACTTC.

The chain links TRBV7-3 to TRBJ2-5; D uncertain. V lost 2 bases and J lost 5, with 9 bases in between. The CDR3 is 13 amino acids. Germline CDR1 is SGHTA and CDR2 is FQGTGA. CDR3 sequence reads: CASSLGVAETQYF. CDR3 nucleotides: TGTGCCAGCAGCTTAGGCGTAGCTGAGACCCAGTACTTC.

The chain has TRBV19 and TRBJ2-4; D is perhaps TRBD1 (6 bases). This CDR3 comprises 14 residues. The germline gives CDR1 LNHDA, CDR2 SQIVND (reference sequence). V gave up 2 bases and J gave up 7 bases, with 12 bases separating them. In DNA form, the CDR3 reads TGTGCCAGTAGTATATCAACAGGGAAGAACATTCAGTACTTC. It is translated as CASSISTGKNIQYF.

The CDR3 nucleotides read TGTGCCAGCAGTGAAAGGGCCGGGGGTGGCCAAGAGACCCAGTACTTC. Translated, it gives CASSERAGGGQETQYF. This chain connects TRBV2 to TRBJ2-5, with D possibly being TRBD2 (6 bases). Looked up from germline, CDR1 is SNHLY and CDR2 is FYNNEI. Trimming shortened V by 2 bases and J by 1 base, and 14 bases separated the two germline ends. This CDR3 region has 16 residues.

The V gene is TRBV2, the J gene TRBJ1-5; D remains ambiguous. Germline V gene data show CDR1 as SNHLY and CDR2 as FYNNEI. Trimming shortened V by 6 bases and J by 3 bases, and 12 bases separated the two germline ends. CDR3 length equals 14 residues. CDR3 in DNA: TGTGCCAGCAGGCCGGACGGGAACAATCAGCCCCAGCATTTT. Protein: CASRPDGNNQPQHF.

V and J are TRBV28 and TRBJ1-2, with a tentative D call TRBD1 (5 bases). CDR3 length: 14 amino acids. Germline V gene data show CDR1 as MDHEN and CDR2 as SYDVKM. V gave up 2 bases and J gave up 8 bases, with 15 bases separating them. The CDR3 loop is CASSLHTGGGGYTF. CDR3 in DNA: TGTGCCAGCAGTTTACATACGGGCGGGGGAGGCTACACCTTC.

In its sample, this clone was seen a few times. This chain's CDR3 is CASSVNRLEAFF. CDR3 DNA: TGTGCCAGCAGTGTCAACAGGCTTGAAGCTTTCTTT. This chain joins TRBV2 and TRBJ1-1; TRBD1 might be the D (5 bases). There are 12 residues in the CDR3. Germline CDR1 and CDR2: SNHLY and FYNNEI. Trimming removed 4 bases at V and 7 bases at J, with 10 bases between.

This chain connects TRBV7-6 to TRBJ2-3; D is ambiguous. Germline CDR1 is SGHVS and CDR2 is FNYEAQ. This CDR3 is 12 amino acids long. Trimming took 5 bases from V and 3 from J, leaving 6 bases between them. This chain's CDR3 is CASSPHTDTQYF. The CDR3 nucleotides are TGTGCCAGCAGCCCCCATACAGATACGCAGTATTTT.

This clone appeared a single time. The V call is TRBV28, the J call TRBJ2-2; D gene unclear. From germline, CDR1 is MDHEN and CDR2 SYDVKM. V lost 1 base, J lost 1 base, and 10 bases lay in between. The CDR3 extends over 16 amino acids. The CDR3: CASSLFPGMNTGELFF. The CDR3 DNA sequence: TGTGCCAGCAGTTTATTCCCAGGAATGAACACCGGGGAGCTGTTTTTT.

The CDR3 coding sequence is TGTGCCAGCAGCCTACTAGCGGGGTCCCAAGAGACCCAGTACTTC. Translated, it gives CASSLLAGSQETQYF. The gene calls are TRBV7-3 and TRBJ2-5; TRBD2 agrees at 10 bases. Per germline, CDR1 SGHTA and CDR2 FQGTGA. V lost 5 bases and J lost 1; bases outside the gene matches: 4. The CDR3 loop spans 15 amino acids.